This TCR beta chain originates from a study of T-cell reconstitution after alpha-beta-depleted transplantation in children. Germline CDR1 MNHEY, CDR2 SVGEGT. Trimming left V 8 bases short and J 7 bases short, with 18 bases between. CDR3 length: 14 residues. Preparation of the TCRbeta library involved a method that used unique molecular identifiers. TCRdb ran MiXCR on the PCR reads and lists one entry per CDR3 protein. The sample has 300,000 to 400,000 distinct CDR3 sequences, 13% seen once. This clonotype was seen a few times. This receptor was identified in a human donor who donated a stem cell graft to a child with Fanconi anemia. The sequencing used PBMCs, collected from the stem cell graft. The chain links TRBV6-2 or TRBV6-3 to TRBJ1-5; no clear D. The CDR3 region has the DNA TGTGCCAGCGGGCCTCGGACGGATCAACAGCCCCAGCATTTT. Residues: CASGPRTDQQPQHF.